The 21 T cell receptor beta chains below all came from one sample that was sequenced in a study of blood T cell repertoires in COVID-19. Here immunoSEQ multiplex PCR was the method, and the copy in TCRdb shows in-frame clones only, minus some. The sample consists of 150,000 or so clones, roughly nine tenths of them appearing once. Source material: peripheral blood. The receptors come from a man between 18 and 29 years old with COVID-19, enrolled during active disease.

The CDR3: CASWIYNGRTKERETQYF. In DNA form, the CDR3 reads TGTGCCAGCTGGATTTATAATGGGAGAACAAAGGAGAGGGAGACCCAGTACTTC. The chain has TRBV28 and TRBJ2-5; perhaps TRBD2 as D (5 bases). With 8 bases removed from V and 5 bases from J, the gap between germline ends came to 30 bases. Germline V CDR1 and CDR2: MDHEN, SYDVKM. The CDR3 has 18 residues.

The DNA for the CDR3 is TGTGCCAGCAGCTCAGGGACTAGCGGCAACACCGGGGAGCTGTTTTTT. It yields the protein CASSSGTSGNTGELFF. The gene calls are TRBV9 and TRBJ2-2, with 11 bases matching TRBD2. The V segment lost 4 bases and the J segment 2 bases; nucleotides outside the gene matches: 4. Per germline, CDR1 SGDLS and CDR2 YYNGEE. The CDR3 extends over 16 amino acids.

The J gene is TRBJ2-7, the V gene TRBV10-3; no clear D. Trimming took 2 bases from V and 6 from J, leaving 11 bases between them. The CDR3 covers 13 residues. The V gene's germline CDR1 is ENHRY and CDR2 SYGVKD. The CDR3 here is CAISELTATEQYF. The CDR3 region has the DNA TGTGCCATCAGTGAGCTAACTGCAACCGAGCAGTACTTC.

This clone appeared once. The J gene is TRBJ2-5, the V gene TRBV11-3; D is uncertain. The CDR3 totals 12 residues. Germline V gene lookup returns CDR1 SGHNT and CDR2 YENEEA. Trimming shortened V by 5 bases and J by 5 bases, and 9 bases separated the two germline ends. CDR3 bases: TGTGCCAGCAGCGCCCACGGGGAGACCCAGTACTTC. This gives the protein CASSAHGETQYF.

The rearrangement links TRBV9 to TRBJ2-1; the D is unclear. Germline V gene data show CDR1 as SGDLS and CDR2 as YYNGEE. CDR3 size: 13 residues. The V and J ends lost 4 bases and 9 bases respectively, with 14 bases between them. CDR3 bases: TGTGCCAGCAGCCCGCCGTTCCCCAGTGAGCAGTTCTTC. It codes for CASSPPFPSEQFF.

The chain joins TRBV10-3 to TRBJ2-3, with 14 bases that match TRBD2. The V and J ends lost 7 bases and 5 bases, in that order; junction bases with no gene match: 11. CDR3 size: 17 residues. Germline CDR1 reads ENHRY; CDR2 reads SYGVKD. CDR3 sequence (DNA): TGTGCCATCATTCGGACTAGCGGGAGGCAGCGGGGAGATACGCAGTATTTT. It yields the protein CAIIRTSGRQRGDTQYF.

A single count supports this clone. The rearrangement links TRBV4-3 to TRBJ2-7, with a weak D call TRBD2 (6 bases). In germline, CDR1 is LGHNA, CDR2 YSLEER. The CDR3 length is 13 residues. The V end was cut by 3 bases, the J end by 5 bases, with 11 bases between. CDR3 sequence reads: CASSHGGRNEQYF. Here the CDR3 DNA reads TGCGCCAGCAGCCACGGAGGGAGGAACGAGCAGTACTTC.

The chain employs TRBV19 and TRBJ2-7, with a tentative D call TRBD1 (6 bases). CDR3 length: 17 residues. V lost 5 bases and J 2 bases, leaving 22 bases between the germline ends. Germline loops: CDR1 LNHDA, CDR2 SQIVND (reference sequence). CDR3 sequence: CASSFVQGPDKPYEQYF. The DNA of the CDR3 is TGTGCCAGTAGTTTTGTCCAGGGGCCCGACAAGCCCTACGAGCAGTACTTC.

J is TRBJ2-7 and V is TRBV7-8, with 10 positions matching TRBD1. V dropped 1 base and J dropped 9; count of bases not matched to a gene: 6. Germline CDR1 is SGHVS and CDR2 is FQNEAQ. The CDR3 extends over 14 amino acids. The CDR3 DNA reads as TGTGCCAGCAGCTTAGATGGGACAGGGGATGGGCAGTACTTC. This gives the protein CASSLDGTGDGQYF. The full variable domain, in which reference TRBV7-8 and TRBJ2-7 provide the parts outside the CDR3, is GAGVSQSPRYKVAKRGQDVALRCDPISGHVSLFWYQQALGQGPEFLTYFQNEAQLDKSGLPSDRFFAERPEGSVSTLKIQRTQQEDSAVYLCASSLDGTGDGQYFGPGTRLTVT.

The genes are TRBV11-2 and TRBJ2-2, with D tentatively TRBD2 (6 bases). CDR3 size: 12 residues. Trimming left V 5 bases short and J 5 bases short, with 6 bases between. CDR1 is SGHAT and CDR2 is FQNNGV in the germline V gene. CDR3 sequence reads: CASSAGTGELFF. CDR3 bases: TGTGCCAGCAGCGCGGGGACCGGGGAGCTGTTTTTT.

This chain uses TRBV11-2 with TRBJ1-5, with 8 positions matching TRBD1. The CDR3 consists of 17 residues. Germline assignment: CDR1 SGHAT and CDR2 FQNNGV. Losses at the gene ends were 2 bases for V and 3 bases for J; bases not matched to a gene: 9. CDR3 bases: TGTGCCAGCAGCTTACTCGACAGGGGACAATCCAATCAGCCCCAGCATTTT. Translating it yields CASSLLDRGQSNQPQHF.

V gene TRBV9 combines with J gene TRBJ1-3; 7 nucleotides line up with TRBD1. Trimming took 0 bases from V and 0 from J; bases not matched to a gene: 3. CDR1 is SGDLS, CDR2 YYNGEE, per germline. CDR3 size: 16 residues. The CDR3 sequence: CASSVGGGASGNTIYF. The DNA for the CDR3 is TGTGCCAGCAGCGTAGGAGGGGGCGCCTCTGGAAACACCATATATTTT.

The chain links TRBV6-5 to TRBJ1-1; tentatively, D is TRBD1 (6 bases). Germline V gives CDR1 MNHEY, CDR2 SVGAGI. The germline V and J ends were trimmed by 0 bases and 4 bases, with 9 bases remaining between them. The CDR3 contains 14 residues. The DNA of the CDR3 is TGTGCCAGCAGTTACTCAGGGGGTCGCACTGAAGCTTTCTTT. It specifies CASSYSGGRTEAFF.

This chain connects TRBV7-2 to TRBJ2-7, with D maybe TRBD2 (5 bases). V shed 2 bases and J shed 6 bases, with 20 bases lying between them. Germline lookup yields CDR1 SGHTA and CDR2 FQGNSA. The CDR3 covers 16 residues. As DNA, the CDR3 is TGTGCCAGCAGCTTATTAAGCAGCCGCTTTGGGAGCGAGCAGTACTTC. The encoded protein is CASSLLSSRFGSEQYF.

This clone has just a few counts. The chain uses TRBV10-2 and TRBJ2-1, with TRBD2 matching over 8 bases. The CDR3 covers 15 residues. Germline V gene data show CDR1 as WSHSY and CDR2 as SAAADI. V lost 7 bases, J lost 0 bases, and 5 bases stayed unmatched. For the CDR3, the DNA is TGCGCCAGCACCAAAAGCGGGAGCTCCTACAATGAGCAGTTCTTC. Protein sequence: CASTKSGSSYNEQFF.

V is TRBV5-1 and J is TRBJ2-3; 9 positions agree with TRBD1. CDR3 length equals 13 residues. Germline V gene data show CDR1 as SGHRS and CDR2 as YFSETQ. V shed 4 bases and J 6 bases; nucleotides not matched to a gene: 3. CDR3: CASSQQGADTQYF. Written as DNA, the CDR3 is TGCGCCAGCAGCCAACAGGGGGCGGATACGCAGTATTTT.

In the case of this clone: The junction does not match germline at one end; this may be a read error. In DNA form, the CDR3 reads TGTGCCAGCAGCGAAGACCGGTACTCTGGAAACACCATATATTTT. Protein product: CASSEDRYSGNTIYF. V usage is TRBV2 and J usage is TRBJ1-3; D is uncertain. CDR3 length: 15 amino acids. Germline CDR1 and CDR2: SNHLY and FYNNEI. Drawing the rest from reference TRBV2 and TRBJ1-3, the complete variable domain is EPEVTQTPSHQVTQMGQEVILRCVPISNHLYFYWYRQILGQKVEFLVSFYNNEISEKSEIFDDQFSVERPDGSNFTLKIRSTKLEDSAMYFCASSEDRYSGNTIYFGEGSWLTVV.

The chain joins TRBV27 to TRBJ2-7; TRBD1 aligns across 8 bases. Germline CDR1 and CDR2: MNHEY and SMNVEV (reference sequence). V gave up 5 bases and J gave up 6 bases; unmatched junction bases: 18. This CDR3 spans 17 amino acids. This chain's CDR3 is CASSPHRTGQIVGEQYF. The CDR3 region has the DNA TGTGCCAGCAGTCCTCACCGGACAGGGCAGATTGTGGGCGAGCAGTACTTC.

This sequence joins TRBV9 and TRBJ2-5; 7 bases map to TRBD2. CDR3 size: 15 residues. After removal of 0 bases from V and 5 bases from J, the junction contained 7 bases not matched to a gene. In germline, CDR1 is SGDLS, CDR2 YYNGEE. CDR3 in DNA: TGTGCCAGCAGCGTAGCTGCTAGCGGAAGGGAGACCCAGTACTTC. Amino acid sequence: CASSVAASGRETQYF. The full variable domain, rest sourced from reference TRBV9 and TRBJ2-5, is DSGVTQTPKHLITATGQRVTLRCSPRSGDLSVYWYQQSLDQGLQFLIQYYNGEERAKGNILERFSAQQFPDLHSELNLSSLELGDSALYFCASSVAASGRETQYFGPGTRLLVL.

J is TRBJ1-5 and V is TRBV6-5, with TRBD1 matching 8 bases. V lost 6 bases, J lost 7 bases, and 8 bases stayed unmatched. Germline V gene data show CDR1 as MNHEY and CDR2 as SVGAGI. The CDR3 spans 14 residues. The CDR3 nucleotides are TGTGCCAGCAGCCACGGACAGGGTGGACAGCCCCAGCATTTT. Translation: CASSHGQGGQPQHF.

This chain links TRBV27 with TRBJ1-2, with 9 bases lining up with TRBD1. Germline-derived CDR1 and CDR2 are MNHEY and SMNVEV (reference sequence). The V segment lost 6 bases and the J segment 6 bases; nucleotides outside the gene matches: 5. The CDR3 loop spans 13 amino acids. CDR3 sequence: CASRTTGGNGYTF. The DNA of the CDR3 is TGTGCCAGCAGGACGACAGGGGGTAATGGCTACACCTTC.